This is a list of T cell receptor beta chains from one sample in a study of T cells in tuberculosis. Measured with immunoSEQ multiplex PCR; TCRdb has only the in-frame clones, and not every one. The table shows roughly 34,000 clones, with around 97% occurring only once. Sequencing used PBMCs. The origin of the receptors is a donor aged 5 to 30 with latent tuberculosis or without tuberculosis infection. Both conserved end residues are part of each CDR3. The D gene is left open where the match is weak. Only part of the rows carry a size: once, few, many, or a class if the clone is expanded.

clone_size j_call cdr3_length v_call d_call cdr3_nt cdr3_aa
few TRBJ2-7 11 TRBV25-1 NA TGTGCCAGCAGTCGCTCCTACGAGCAGTACTTC CASSRSYEQYF
NA TRBJ1-1 12 TRBV29-1 NA TGCAGCGTCCCCGGGGGGGGCGCTGAAGCTTTCTTT CSVPGGGAEAFF
NA TRBJ2-7 14 TRBV7-8 TRBD2 TGTGCCAGCAGCTTAGGGGGCGGGGGATACGAGCAGTACTTC CASSLGGGGYEQYF
NA TRBJ1-2 14 TRBV5-4 NA TGTGCCAGTAGCTTACGACAGGCTCTGTATGGCTACACCTTC CASSLRQALYGYTF
NA TRBJ1-2 13 TRBV5-3 TRBD1 TGTGCCAGAACTCCTACAGGGGCTAGGGGCTACACCTTC CARTPTGARGYTF
NA TRBJ1-4 15 TRBV30 NA TGTGCCTGGAGCGCACCAGGACGGGGAGCGGGGAAACTGTTTTTT CAWSAPGRGAGKLFF
once TRBJ2-5 14 TRBV11-2 TRBD2 TGTGCCAGCAGCCTAGCGGGGGGTCAAGAGACCCAGTACTTC CASSLAGGQETQYF
NA TRBJ2-3 16 TRBV4-1 NA TGCGCCAGCAGCCCCCGACAGGATACTTACACAGATACGCAGTATTTT CASSPRQDTYTDTQYF
NA TRBJ2-7 15 TRBV19 TRBD1 TGTGCCAGTAGTATTTCCGGACAGGGGGCCTACGAGCAGTACTTC CASSISGQGAYEQYF
NA TRBJ2-3 15 TRBV6-1 NA TGTGCCAGCAGTGAAATGGTAGTCGGCGGGGATACGCAGTATTTT CASSEMVVGGDTQYF
NA TRBJ1-1 13 TRBV2 TRBD1 TGTGCCAGCACCCCGGGACAGGGTTATGGGACTTTCTTT CASTPGQGYGTFF
NA TRBJ1-2 14 TRBV27 NA TGTGCCAGCAGTCCCGGAAGGAGGTCCTATGGCTACACCTTC CASSPGRRSYGYTF
NA TRBJ1-5 14 TRBV19 NA TGTGCCAGTAGTGCAGAAGCGAGCAATCAGCCCCAGCATTTT CASSAEASNQPQHF
NA TRBJ2-7 10 TRBV9 NA TGTGCCAGCGGGGGGTCCGAGCAGTACTTC CASGGSEQYF
NA TRBJ1-3 15 TRBV18 NA TGTGCCAGCTCGCTCTCTGAGAGCTCTGGAAACACCATATATTTT CASSLSESSGNTIYF
NA TRBJ2-7 16 TRBV9 NA TGTGCCAGCAGCGTAGGTCAGGGTCGGTCCTCCTACGAGCAGTACTTC CASSVGQGRSSYEQYF
NA TRBJ2-7 12 TRBV6-5 NA TGTGCCAGCAGTACGGGACTGGAAGAGCAGTACTTC CASSTGLEEQYF
NA TRBJ2-1 14 TRBV5-1 TRBD2 TGCGCCAGCAGCTTGGGGACGACCGGGACTAGAATGTTCTTC CASSLGTTGTRMFF
NA TRBJ2-7 13 TRBV7-6 TRBD2 TGTGCCAGCAGCCTGGGACTAGCAGGCGAGCAGTACTTC CASSLGLAGEQYF
NA TRBJ2-3 13 TRBV2 NA TGTGCCAGCGCGGAATGGGTCTGGGATACGCAGTATTTT CASAEWVWDTQYF
NA TRBJ1-2 15 TRBV9 NA TGTGCCAGCAGCGGGAGCCAAACAGGGTTACGAGGCTACACCTTC CASSGSQTGLRGYTF
NA TRBJ1-1 13 TRBV2 TRBD1 TGTGCCAGCGCGACAGGGATGAACACTGAAGCTTTCTTT CASATGMNTEAFF
NA TRBJ2-3 16 TRBV5-1 NA TGCGCCAGCAGCCTCAGTTGGGGGCGTCGCACAGATACGCAGTATTTT CASSLSWGRRTDTQYF
NA TRBJ2-2 15 TRBV5-1 TRBD1 TGCGCCAGCAGCTTTGGACAGGGGAACACCGGGGAGCTGTTTTTT CASSFGQGNTGELFF
NA TRBJ1-3 16 TRBV5-1 NA TGCGCCAGCAGTACAGGGATGGCAGTTGCTGGAAACACCATATATTTT CASSTGMAVAGNTIYF
NA TRBJ1-1 11 TRBV30 NA TGTGCCTGGAGTACCGACAGGCCGGCTTTCTTT CAWSTDRPAFF
once TRBJ1-2 14 TRBV10-3 NA TGTGCCATCAGTGAGTCTGGCGGACTCAATGGCTACACCTTC CAISESGGLNGYTF
NA TRBJ2-7 15 TRBV5-8 TRBD1 TGTGCCAGCAGCTTGGGGACAGGGGAAAGTGGCGAGCAGTACTTC CASSLGTGESGEQYF
NA TRBJ2-3 17 TRBV15 NA TGTGCCACCAGCCGCATTGCTAGCGTTACTAGCACAGATACGCAGTATTTT CATSRIASVTSTDTQYF
NA TRBJ2-5 14 TRBV19 NA TGTGCCAGTAGCCCTAACAGGGACCAAGAGACCCAGTACTTC CASSPNRDQETQYF
NA TRBJ2-1 18 TRBV10-3 TRBD1 TGTGCCATCAGGCCTAGTACTACAGGGACAGGGTCCTACAATGAGCAGTTCTTC CAIRPSTTGTGSYNEQFF
NA TRBJ2-7 16 TRBV5-1 TRBD2 TGCGCCAGCAGCGCAAAGGCGGGGGAAGAGGCCTACGAGCAGTACTTC CASSAKAGEEAYEQYF
NA TRBJ1-1 14 TRBV7-8 NA TGTGCCAGCAGCGGGGGCAGATTGAACACTGAAGCTTTCTTT CASSGGRLNTEAFF
NA TRBJ2-7 15 TRBV2 TRBD1 TGTGCCAGCAGCAGAGGGACAGGGGGTCTCTACGAGCAGTACTTC CASSRGTGGLYEQYF
NA TRBJ1-1 13 TRBV7-2 NA TGTGCCAGCAGCTTGGATAGGGGCAGTGAAGCTTTCTTT CASSLDRGSEAFF
NA TRBJ1-1 15 TRBV7-9 TRBD1 TGTGCCAGCAGCCCCCCCGGGACAGGGGGGACTGAAGCTTTCTTT CASSPPGTGGTEAFF
NA TRBJ1-2 16 TRBV15 TRBD1 TGTGCCACCAGCAGAGATCGACAGGGAGATTACGGTGGCTACACCTTC CATSRDRQGDYGGYTF
NA TRBJ1-5 13 TRBV27 NA TGTGCCAGCAGTTTCTCTATCAATCAGCCCCAGCATTTT CASSFSINQPQHF
NA TRBJ2-2 18 TRBV5-5 TRBD2 TGTGCCAGCAGCGTGACTAGCGGGAGGACCCTGAGCACCGGGGAGCTGTTTTTT CASSVTSGRTLSTGELFF
NA TRBJ1-2 12 TRBV2 TRBD1 TGTGCCAGCGGAGACAGGGTAGATGGCTACACCTTC CASGDRVDGYTF
NA TRBJ2-7 15 TRBV28 NA TGTGCCAGCAGAGCACGCGTCGAGTATACGATCGAGCAGTACTTC CASRARVEYTIEQYF
NA TRBJ2-1 15 TRBV2 TRBD2 TGTGCCAGCAGGGAGAGCGGGGGGGCTGTCGATGAGCAGTTCTTC CASRESGGAVDEQFF
NA TRBJ1-5 15 TRBV19 TRBD1 TGTGCCAGTAGTGGGGGACAGGGTTACAATCAGCCCCAGCATTTT CASSGGQGYNQPQHF
NA TRBJ1-3 13 TRBV6-6 NA TGTGCCAGCAGCCAGGCTTCGGGAAACACCATATATTTT CASSQASGNTIYF